These T cell receptor beta chains were read from a single sample in a study of blood T cells in healthy people across ages. TCRdb passed the 5' RACE reads through MiXCR, listing each CDR3 protein once. The data show some 850,000 distinct CDR3 sequences, 20% to 30% seen once. These data also featured in a second study, about T cells of mothers and their children.

The sequenced sample was blood. The receptors come from a boy younger than 18 in good health. Both conserved end residues are part of each CDR3. The D gene is left open where the match is weak. Only part of the rows carry a size: once, few, many, or a class if the clone is expanded.

once	TRBJ2-1	TRBV7-8	-	CASSLRATDPKGSYNEQFF	TGTGCCAGCAGCCTGCGGGCCACCGATCCTAAAGGTTCCTACAATGAGCAGTTCTTC
few	TRBJ2-7	TRBV6-5	TRBD1	CASTTRDSPYEQYF	TGTGCCAGCACAACCCGGGACAGCCCCTACGAGCAGTACTTC
-	TRBJ1-4	TRBV6-1	-	CASYQTNEKLFF	TGTGCCAGCTACCAGACTAATGAAAAACTGTTTTTT
many	TRBJ1-4	TRBV24-1	-	CATSGSGSTNEKLFF	TGTGCCACCAGTGGTTCCGGATCAACTAATGAAAAACTGTTTTTT
once	TRBJ1-2	TRBV20-1	-	CSASSDTSNYGYTF	TGCAGTGCTAGCTCTGACACCTCTAACTATGGCTACACCTTC
few	TRBJ2-1	TRBV19	-	CASSIVDWGSSYNEQFF	TGTGCCAGTAGTATAGTTGATTGGGGGAGCTCCTACAATGAGCAGTTCTTC
-	TRBJ1-4	TRBV20-1	-	CSARDRGGLGEKLFF	TGCAGTGCTAGAGATCGGGGCGGACTCGGGGAAAAACTGTTTTTT
-	TRBJ2-3	TRBV5-1	TRBD1	CASSFRGQGRFTDTQYF	TGCGCCAGCAGCTTCAGGGGACAGGGCAGGTTCACAGATACGCAGTATTTT
few	TRBJ1-6	TRBV28	-	CASSSLGSSYNSPLHF	TGTGCCAGCAGTTCTCTAGGGAGCTCCTATAATTCACCCCTCCACTTT
-	TRBJ2-3	TRBV3-1	TRBD2	CASSQRGGSDTQYF	TGTGCCAGCAGCCAACGGGGGGGTTCAGATACGCAGTATTTT
-	TRBJ1-4	TRBV3-1	TRBD1	CASSAATGTGIEKLFF	TGTGCCAGCAGCGCTGCAACCGGGACAGGGATTGAAAAACTGTTTTTT
-	TRBJ2-5	TRBV2	-	CASSKGTRPTQYF	TGTGCCAGCAGCAAGGGGACCCGGCCGACCCAGTACTTC
-	TRBJ1-5	TRBV10-3	-	CAISDLGQPQHF	TGTGCCATCAGTGATCTGGGTCAGCCCCAGCATTTT